Below, 27 T cell receptor beta chains from the same sample are listed, as sequenced in a study of blood T cells in healthy people across ages. With a J-beta primer mix and a sample-barcoded 5' primer, a second PCR ran 7 to 11 cycles. TCRdb fed the 5' RACE reads into MiXCR, producing one record per CDR3 protein. Here the sample spans some 1.1 million distinct CDR3 sequences, more than 30% being singletons. Input material: blood. The receptors derive from a man aged 18 to 35 in good health.

This rearrangement joins TRBV7-2 to TRBJ1-2; D perhaps matches TRBD1 (5 bases). The CDR3 length is 15 residues. Per germline, CDR1 SGHTA and CDR2 FQGNSA. V was trimmed by 1 base and J by 3 bases, leaving 12 bases between them. The CDR3, as DNA: TGTGCCAGCAGCTTAGTGGGACGGACGGACTATGGCTACACCTTC. Its translation: CASSLVGRTDYGYTF.

This clonotype appeared a few times. The rearrangement joins TRBV4-2 to TRBJ1-1; unclear D gene. V shed 4 bases and J shed 6 bases, with 9 bases lying between them. CDR3 size: 12 residues. From germline, CDR1 is LGHNA and CDR2 YNFKEQ. The DNA of the CDR3 is TGTGCCAGCAGCCGAGATGATTCTGAAGCTTTCTTT. Its protein product is CASSRDDSEAFF.

Only a few counts were recorded for this clonotype. This chain connects TRBV27 to TRBJ2-7, with 9 bases aligning to TRBD1. V lost 6 bases and J lost 2; bases outside the gene matches: 5. Germline values: CDR1 MNHEY, CDR2 SMNVEV (reference sequence). This CDR3 region has 14 residues. The CDR3 nucleotides read TGTGCCAGCAGAACCCGGACAGGGGCCTACGAGCAGTACTTC. This codes for CASRTRTGAYEQYF.

This clonotype appeared a few times. The chain links TRBV20-1 to TRBJ1-5; D remains unclear. Trimming left V 6 bases short and J 4 bases short, with 10 bases between. The CDR3 is made up of 12 amino acids. Germline V CDR1 and CDR2: DFQATT, SNEGSKA (reference sequence). The DNA of the CDR3 is TGCAGTGCCATTCAGATAAATCAGCCCCAGCATTTT. It is translated as CSAIQINQPQHF.

This clonotype came up a few times. The J gene is TRBJ2-3, the V gene TRBV20-1; 8 positions agree with TRBD2. Germline loops: CDR1 DFQATT, CDR2 SNEGSKA (reference sequence). V lost 0 bases to trimming and J lost 2 bases; unmatched junction nucleotides: 10. CDR3 length equals 17 residues. This CDR3 is CSARDRSSGTATDTQYF. The DNA for the CDR3 is TGCAGTGCTAGAGATCGGAGTAGCGGGACCGCCACAGATACGCAGTATTTT.

This clonotype was detected only a few times. J is TRBJ1-6 and V is TRBV6-5; the D gene is possibly TRBD1 (5 bases). Trimming took off 5 bases at V and 7 bases at J, with 12 bases between the two ends. Germline V gives CDR1 MNHEY, CDR2 SVGAGI. The CDR3 contains 14 residues. Here the CDR3 DNA reads TGTGCCAGCAGTCAAGAAGGGGAGAATTCACCCCTCCACTTT. Translated: CASSQEGENSPLHF.

The V and J genes are TRBV20-1 and TRBJ2-1; weak D call: TRBD1 (7 bases). Germline assignment: CDR1 DFQATT and CDR2 SNEGSKA (reference sequence). Between the trimmed V and J ends, which lost 3 bases and 5 bases, there was a span of 14 bases. This CDR3 spans 14 amino acids. This CDR3 is CSARTGTYHNEQFF. CDR3 bases: TGCAGTGCTAGGACAGGGACTTATCACAATGAGCAGTTCTTC.

The chain has TRBV6-1 and TRBJ2-4; 9 nucleotides line up with TRBD1. Germline lookup yields CDR1 MNHNS and CDR2 SASEGT. Trimming removed 8 bases from V and 8 bases from J; junction bases left unmatched: 10. The length of the CDR3 is 14 residues. DNA for the CDR3: TGTGCCAGCGGCCTGCGGGACAGGGATGACATTCAGTACTTC. Residues: CASGLRDRDDIQYF.

The chain links TRBV24-1 to TRBJ2-6, with D possibly being TRBD2 (5 bases). The germline gives CDR1 KGHDR, CDR2 SFDVKD. This CDR3 is 17 amino acids long. Trimming left V 4 bases short and J 0 bases short, with 12 bases between. The CDR3 bases are TGTGCCACCAGTGACGCCAGGACTGACTCTGGGGCCAACGTCCTGACTTTC. It specifies CATSDARTDSGANVLTF.

This rearrangement joins TRBV7-2 to TRBJ1-2; tentatively, D is TRBD1 (6 bases). The CDR3 runs 17 residues. V dropped 2 bases and J dropped 3 bases, with 19 bases sitting between them. Germline CDR1 and CDR2: SGHTA and FQGNSA. The CDR3, as DNA: TGTGCCAGCAGCTTACAATTTTCCCAGTGGGGGCACTATGGCTACACCTTC. Protein sequence: CASSLQFSQWGHYGYTF.

This clonotype appeared a few times. The chain recombines TRBV6-5 with TRBJ1-5; D remains unclear. CDR3 length equals 15 residues. CDR1 is MNHEY, CDR2 SVGAGI, per germline. V lost 5 bases to trimming and J lost 5 bases, with 16 bases between them. CDR3 protein: CASSRTSFGDQPQHF. Written as DNA, the CDR3 is TGTGCCAGCAGTCGGACCTCCTTTGGCGATCAGCCCCAGCATTTT.

This clonotype was counted a few times. The chain uses TRBV10-3 and TRBJ2-5; D might be TRBD1 (6 bases). Trimming took off 4 bases at V and 3 bases at J, with 9 bases between the two ends. Germline-derived CDR1 and CDR2 are ENHRY and SYGVKD. The CDR3 is 13 residues long. The CDR3 spells CAISGAGEETQYF. CDR3 in DNA: TGTGCCATCAGTGGAGCAGGGGAAGAGACCCAGTACTTC.

This clonotype was counted a few times. V usage is TRBV2 and J usage is TRBJ2-2; 8 nucleotides match TRBD2. The CDR3 loop spans 14 amino acids. The germline CDR1 and CDR2 sequences are SNHLY and FYNNEI. V lost 6 bases to trimming and J lost 0 bases; unmatched junction nucleotides: 0. The CDR3 DNA reads as TGTGCCAGCAGACTAGCGGCGAACACCGGGGAGCTGTTTTTT. This translates into CASRLAANTGELFF.

This chain connects TRBV6-1 to TRBJ2-3; 9 nucleotides align to TRBD1. J gave up 6 bases and V 6 bases, and 16 bases lay outside the gene matches. The CDR3 totals 17 residues. CDR1 and CDR2 from the germline V gene are MNHNS and SASEGT. CDR3 region: CASSNQRGQGRWDTQYF. DNA of the CDR3: TGTGCCAGCAGCAATCAGAGAGGACAGGGGCGCTGGGATACGCAGTATTTT.

This clonotype occurred a few times. This chain joins TRBV7-2 and TRBJ2-3; TRBD1 might be the D (5 bases). Trimming shortened V by 1 base and J by 4 bases, and 18 bases separated the two germline ends. CDR3 length equals 17 residues. Germline V CDR1 and CDR2: SGHTA, FQGNSA. DNA of the CDR3: TGTGCCAGCAGCTTAGTATCATTTCGGACAAACGCAGATACGCAGTATTTT. Residues: CASSLVSFRTNADTQYF.

The rearrangement uses TRBV7-8 and TRBJ2-3, with D possibly being TRBD2 (6 bases). The CDR3 length is 16 residues. The germline V gene has CDR1 SGHVS and CDR2 FQNEAQ. V lost 3 bases and J 3 bases, leaving 16 bases between the germline ends. The CDR3: CASSFGSGEGTDTQYF. DNA of the CDR3: TGTGCCAGCAGCTTTGGATCGGGGGAAGGGACAGATACGCAGTATTTT. The whole variable domain, remainder taken from reference TRBV7-8 and TRBJ2-3, is GAGVSQSPRYKVAKRGQDVALRCDPISGHVSLFWYQQALGQGPEFLTYFQNEAQLDKSGLPSDRFFAERPEGSVSTLKIQRTQQEDSAVYLCASSFGSGEGTDTQYFGPGTRLTVL.

The genes are TRBV6-6 and TRBJ1-5; TRBD1 is a possible D gene (6 bases). The CDR3 covers 16 residues. The V and J ends lost 3 bases and 8 bases respectively, with 20 bases between them. Germline assignment: CDR1 MNHNY and CDR2 SVGAGI (reference sequence). CDR3 sequence (DNA): TGTGCCAGCAGTTATCGTCAGCAGGGGCCCCTCAAGCCCCAGCATTTT. Its protein product is CASSYRQQGPLKPQHF.

The J gene is TRBJ1-2, the V gene TRBV2, with a possible D match to TRBD1 (5 bases). Germline-derived CDR1 and CDR2 are SNHLY and FYNNEI. V was shortened by 7 bases and J by 1 base, with 13 bases between the two germline ends. CDR3 length: 14 residues. CDR3 sequence (DNA): TGTGCCAGCAACCCGAGGACAAATAACTATGGCTACACCTTC. It specifies CASNPRTNNYGYTF.

V gene TRBV7-8 combines with J gene TRBJ2-3; D remains ambiguous. Germline CDR1 SGHVS, CDR2 FQNEAQ. The CDR3 contains 12 residues. V was trimmed by 3 bases and J by 5 bases, leaving 6 bases between them. CDR3 protein: CASSFKGDTQYF. The CDR3 region has the DNA TGTGCCAGCAGCTTTAAAGGAGATACGCAGTATTTT.

This clonotype was detected only once. This chain links TRBV7-8 with TRBJ2-3; D not certain. Germline CDR1 is SGHVS and CDR2 is FQNEAQ. Trimming shortened V by 6 bases and J by 8 bases, and 12 bases separated the two germline ends. The CDR3 consists of 12 residues. The CDR3 loop reads CASRIEDGTQYF. Here the CDR3 DNA reads TGTGCCAGCAGAATTGAGGACGGTACGCAGTATTTT. Full variable domain (rest looked up from reference TRBV7-8 and TRBJ2-3): GAGVSQSPRYKVAKRGQDVALRCDPISGHVSLFWYQQALGQGPEFLTYFQNEAQLDKSGLPSDRFFAERPEGSVSTLKIQRTQQEDSAVYLCASRIEDGTQYFGPGTRLTVL.

This clonotype has only a few counts. The rearrangement joins TRBV28 to TRBJ1-5; a possible D gene is TRBD1 (5 bases). Germline assignment: CDR1 MDHEN and CDR2 SYDVKM. V lost 5 bases and J lost 4, with 15 bases in between. The CDR3 is 15 residues long. CDR3 loop: CASSQVGASNQPQHF. CDR3 coding DNA: TGTGCCAGCAGTCAGGTCGGGGCCTCAAATCAGCCCCAGCATTTT.

The chain is built from TRBV7-2 and TRBJ2-4; 9 bases map to TRBD2. The CDR3 is 17 amino acids. V gave up 5 bases and J gave up 1 base; unmatched junction bases: 9. Germline V CDR1 and CDR2: SGHTA, FQGNSA. This CDR3 is CASSLLAGIVAKNIQYF. Written as DNA, the CDR3 is TGTGCCAGCAGCCTTCTAGCGGGGATTGTTGCCAAAAACATTCAGTACTTC. Full variable domain (outside the CDR3, taken from reference TRBV7-2 and TRBJ2-4): GAGVSQSPSNKVTEKGKDVELRCDPISGHTALYWYRQSLGQGLEFLIYFQGNSAPDKSGLPSDRFSAERTGGSVSTLTIQRTQQEDSAVYLCASSLLAGIVAKNIQYFGAGTRLSVL.

This clonotype occurred a few times. The chain joins TRBV7-2 to TRBJ1-5; possibly TRBD1 for D (5 bases). The germline gives CDR1 SGHTA, CDR2 FQGNSA. CDR3 length: 15 residues. Trimming cost V 3 bases and J 0 bases, with 9 bases left between them. CDR3: CASSFGTFSNQPQHF. CDR3 nucleotides: TGTGCCAGCAGCTTCGGGACCTTTAGCAATCAGCCCCAGCATTTT.

This clonotype was seen more than once but under ten times. This rearrangement joins TRBV3-1 to TRBJ1-5, with 7 bases aligning to TRBD1. V lost 4 bases and J lost 5; bases outside the gene matches: 11. Germline V CDR1 and CDR2: LGHDT, YNNKEL (reference sequence). The CDR3 length is 16 residues. CDR3 bases: TGTGCCAGCAGCCCCACAGACGTAGGGGGCTATCAGCCCCAGCATTTT. Protein: CASSPTDVGGYQPQHF.

This clonotype was counted between two and nine times. The chain recombines TRBV12-3 or TRBV12-4 with TRBJ1-2; no reliable D call. This CDR3 has 21 residues. Deletions cut 2 bases from V and 5 bases from J, with 33 bases between. CDR3 nucleotides: TGTGCCAGCAGTTTAAGGGCCCGCTTGAGGCGGGTGAAATCCTTAGGGTATGGCTACACCTTC. Translated: CASSLRARLRRVKSLGYGYTF.

This clonotype was counted only a few times. The rearrangement links TRBV7-9 to TRBJ1-4; 9 positions match TRBD1. V trimming: 4 bases; J trimming: 3 bases; junction bases outside the gene matches: 6. The CDR3 contains 16 residues. CDR1 is SEHNR and CDR2 is FQNEAQ in the germline V gene (reference sequence). CDR3 sequence reads: CASSYRDRAANEKLFF. DNA of the CDR3: TGTGCCAGCAGCTACCGGGACAGGGCGGCTAATGAAAAACTGTTTTTT. Looking up the rest from reference TRBV7-9 and TRBJ1-4 gives the full variable domain: DTGVSQNPRHKITKRGQNVTFRCDPISEHNRLYWYRQTLGQGPEFLTYFQNEAQLEKSRLLSDRFSAERPKGSFSTLEIQRTEQGDSAMYLCASSYRDRAANEKLFFGSGTQLSVL.

This clonotype was observed a handful of times. The chain joins TRBV9 to TRBJ2-7; D is perhaps TRBD1 or TRBD2 (6 bases each). The V gene lost 3 bases and the J gene lost 7 bases, with 23 bases spanning the gap. The CDR3 has 16 residues. Per germline, CDR1 SGDLS and CDR2 YYNGEE. This CDR3 is CASSGTQGGPLWEQYF. The CDR3 coding sequence is TGTGCCAGCAGCGGAACACAGGGAGGACCCCTCTGGGAGCAGTACTTC. The full variable domain, in which reference TRBV9 and TRBJ2-7 provide the parts outside the CDR3, is DSGVTQTPKHLITATGQRVTLRCSPRSGDLSVYWYQQSLDQGLQFLIQYYNGEERAKGNILERFSAQQFPDLHSELNLSSLELGDSALYFCASSGTQGGPLWEQYFGPGTRLTVT.